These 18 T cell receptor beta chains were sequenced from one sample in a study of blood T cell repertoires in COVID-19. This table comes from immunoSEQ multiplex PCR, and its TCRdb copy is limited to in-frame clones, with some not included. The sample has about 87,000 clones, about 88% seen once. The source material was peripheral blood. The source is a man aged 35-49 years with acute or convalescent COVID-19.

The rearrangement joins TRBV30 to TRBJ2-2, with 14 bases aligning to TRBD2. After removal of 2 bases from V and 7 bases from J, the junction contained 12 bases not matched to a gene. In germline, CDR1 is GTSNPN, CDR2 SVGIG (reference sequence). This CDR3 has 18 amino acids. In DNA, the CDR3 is TGTGCCTGGAGTATTTGGAGGACTAGCGGGGGGTATAACGGGGAGCTGTTTTTT. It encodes CAWSIWRTSGGYNGELFF. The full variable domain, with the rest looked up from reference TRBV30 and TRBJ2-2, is SQTIHQWPATLVQPVGSPLSLECTVEGTSNPNLYWYRQAAGRGLQLLFYSVGIGQISSEVPQNLSASRPQDRQFILSSKKLLLSDSGFYLCAWSIWRTSGGYNGELFFGEGSRLTVL.

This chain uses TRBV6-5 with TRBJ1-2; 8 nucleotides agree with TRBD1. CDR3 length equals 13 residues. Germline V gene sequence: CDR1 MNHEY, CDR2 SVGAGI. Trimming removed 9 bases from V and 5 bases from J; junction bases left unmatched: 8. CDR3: CASRQGQMYGYTF. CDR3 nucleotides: TGTGCCAGTAGACAGGGGCAGATGTATGGCTACACCTTC.

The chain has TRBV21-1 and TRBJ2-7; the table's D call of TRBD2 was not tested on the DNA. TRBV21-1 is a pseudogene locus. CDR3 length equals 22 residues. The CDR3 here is CASSNLGTWTGEIRQIPYEQYF. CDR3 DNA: TGTGCCAGCAGCAATCTCGGGACGTGGACGGGAGAAATTCGACAGATACCCTACGAGCAGTACTTC.

The CDR3 loop is CASSVPPGQLTTFF. In DNA, the CDR3 is TGTGCCAGTAGTGTCCCTCCGGGACAGTTGACAACTTTCTTT. The chain combines TRBV19 with TRBJ1-1; TRBD1 agrees at 7 bases. Germline trimming cut 5 bases from V and 12 bases from J; bases unmatched to any gene: 15. This CDR3 has 14 residues. The V gene's germline CDR1 is LNHDA and CDR2 SQIVND (reference sequence). The variable domain in full, with the rest retrieved from reference TRBV19 and TRBJ1-1, is DGGITQSPKYLFRKEGQNVTLSCEQNLNHDAMYWYRQDPGQGLRLIYYSQIVNDFQKGDIAEGYSVSREKKESFPLTVTSAQKNPTAFYLCASSVPPGQLTTFFGQGTRLTVV.

Here the CDR3 DNA reads TGCAGCGCCGACCTTGGCGGGAGGGCCGAAGATACGCAGTATTTT. The encoded protein is CSADLGGRAEDTQYF. The chain recombines TRBV29-1 with TRBJ2-3; 9 bases align to TRBD2. V was clipped by 7 bases and J by 5 bases; unmatched bases: 13. The CDR3 is 15 amino acids. From germline, CDR1 is SQVTM and CDR2 ANQGSEA.

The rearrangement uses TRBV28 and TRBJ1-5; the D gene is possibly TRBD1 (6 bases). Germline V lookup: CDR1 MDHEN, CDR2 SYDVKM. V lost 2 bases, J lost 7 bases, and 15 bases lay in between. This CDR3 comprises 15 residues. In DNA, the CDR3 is TGTGCCAGCAGTTTACCAGGGGCAGGGTCACAGCCCCAGCATTTT. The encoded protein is CASSLPGAGSQPQHF. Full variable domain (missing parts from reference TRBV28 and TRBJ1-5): DVKVTQSSRYLVKRTGEKVFLECVQDMDHENMFWYRQDPGLGLRLIYFSYDVKMKEKGDIPEGYSVSREKKERFSLILESASTNQTSMYLCASSLPGAGSQPQHFGDGTRLSIL.

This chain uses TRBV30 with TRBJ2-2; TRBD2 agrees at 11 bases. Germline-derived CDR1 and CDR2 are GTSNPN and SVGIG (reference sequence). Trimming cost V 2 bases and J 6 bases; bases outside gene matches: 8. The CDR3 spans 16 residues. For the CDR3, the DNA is TGTGCCTGGAGTTCCCCGGGACTAGCGGACGCCGGGGAGCTGTTTTTT. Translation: CAWSSPGLADAGELFF.

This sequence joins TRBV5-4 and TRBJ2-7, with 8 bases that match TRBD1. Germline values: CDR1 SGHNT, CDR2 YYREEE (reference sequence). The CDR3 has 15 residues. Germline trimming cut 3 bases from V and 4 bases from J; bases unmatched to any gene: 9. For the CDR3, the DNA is TGTGCCAGCAGCTCGGGACAGGTAGGAGGATACGAGCAGTACTTC. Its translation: CASSSGQVGGYEQYF.

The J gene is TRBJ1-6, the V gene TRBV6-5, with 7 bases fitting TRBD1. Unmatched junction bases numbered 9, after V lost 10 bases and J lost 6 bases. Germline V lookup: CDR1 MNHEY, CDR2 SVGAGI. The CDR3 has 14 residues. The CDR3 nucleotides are TGTGCCACCCAAAAGGGACAGCCTAATTCACCCCTCCACTTT. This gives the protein CATQKGQPNSPLHF.

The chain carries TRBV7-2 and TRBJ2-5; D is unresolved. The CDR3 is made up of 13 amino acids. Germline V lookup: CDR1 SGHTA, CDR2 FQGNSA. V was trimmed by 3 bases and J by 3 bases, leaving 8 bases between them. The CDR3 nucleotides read TGTGCCAGCAGCTTTACCCGGGAAGAGACCCAGTACTTC. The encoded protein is CASSFTREETQYF. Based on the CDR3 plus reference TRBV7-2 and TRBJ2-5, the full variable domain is GAGVSQSPSNKVTEKGKDVELRCDPISGHTALYWYRQSLGQGLEFLIYFQGNSAPDKSGLPSDRFSAERTGGSVSTLTIQRTQQEDSAVYLCASSFTREETQYFGPGTRLLVL.

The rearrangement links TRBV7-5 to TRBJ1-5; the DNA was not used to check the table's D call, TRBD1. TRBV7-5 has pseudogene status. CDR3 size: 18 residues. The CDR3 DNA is TGTGCCAGAAGCCTCCGGCCGTTACAGGAGACAAGCAATCAGCCCCAGCATTTT. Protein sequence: CARSLRPLQETSNQPQHF.

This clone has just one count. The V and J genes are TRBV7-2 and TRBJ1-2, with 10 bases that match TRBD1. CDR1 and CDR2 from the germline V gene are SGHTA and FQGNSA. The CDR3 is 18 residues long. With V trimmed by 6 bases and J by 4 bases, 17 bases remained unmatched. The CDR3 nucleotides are TGTGCCAGCAGTTATAGCCCGGTCGGGACAGGGGCCCGCTATGGCTACACCTTC. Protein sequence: CASSYSPVGTGARYGYTF.

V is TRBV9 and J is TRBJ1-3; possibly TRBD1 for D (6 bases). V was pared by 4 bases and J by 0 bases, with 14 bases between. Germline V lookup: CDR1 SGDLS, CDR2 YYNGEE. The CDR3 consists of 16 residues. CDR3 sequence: CASSYRAPLSGNTIYF. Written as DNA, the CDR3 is TGTGCCAGCAGCTACAGGGCCCCTCTCTCTGGAAACACCATATATTTT. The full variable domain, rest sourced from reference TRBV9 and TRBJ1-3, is DSGVTQTPKHLITATGQRVTLRCSPRSGDLSVYWYQQSLDQGLQFLIQYYNGEERAKGNILERFSAQQFPDLHSELNLSSLELGDSALYFCASSYRAPLSGNTIYFGEGSWLTVV.

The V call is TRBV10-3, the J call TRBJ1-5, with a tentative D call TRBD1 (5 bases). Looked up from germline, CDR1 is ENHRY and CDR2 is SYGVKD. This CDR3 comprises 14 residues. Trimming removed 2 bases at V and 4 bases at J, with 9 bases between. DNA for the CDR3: TGTGCCATCAGTGAGAGGGGCCCAAATCAGCCCCAGCATTTT. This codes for CAISERGPNQPQHF.

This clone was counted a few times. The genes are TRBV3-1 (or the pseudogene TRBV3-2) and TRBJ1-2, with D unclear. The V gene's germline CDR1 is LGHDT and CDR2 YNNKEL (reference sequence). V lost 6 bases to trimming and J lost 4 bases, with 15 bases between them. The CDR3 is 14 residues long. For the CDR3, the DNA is TGTGCCAGCAGAGAGGCAGGCGGGAGCTATGGCTACACCTTC. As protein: CASREAGGSYGYTF.

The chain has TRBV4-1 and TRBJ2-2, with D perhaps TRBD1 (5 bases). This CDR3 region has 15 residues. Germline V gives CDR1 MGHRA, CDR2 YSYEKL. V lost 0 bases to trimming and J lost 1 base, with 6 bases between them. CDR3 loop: CASSQDQGNTGELFF. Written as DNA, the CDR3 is TGCGCCAGCAGCCAAGATCAGGGGAACACCGGGGAGCTGTTTTTT.

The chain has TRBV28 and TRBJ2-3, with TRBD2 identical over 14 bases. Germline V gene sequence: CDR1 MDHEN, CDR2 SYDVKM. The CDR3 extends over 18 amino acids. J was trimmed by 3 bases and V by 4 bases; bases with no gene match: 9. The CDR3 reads CASSSGPGLAGDTDTQYF. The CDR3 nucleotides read TGTGCCAGCAGTTCCGGACCGGGACTAGCGGGGGATACAGATACGCAGTATTTT.

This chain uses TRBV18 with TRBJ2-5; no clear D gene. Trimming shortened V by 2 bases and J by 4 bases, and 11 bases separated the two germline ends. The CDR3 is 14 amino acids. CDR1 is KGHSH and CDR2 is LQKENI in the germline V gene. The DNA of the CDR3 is TGTGCCAGCTCACCAGCTGCACTGTCAGAGACCCAGTACTTC. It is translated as CASSPAALSETQYF.